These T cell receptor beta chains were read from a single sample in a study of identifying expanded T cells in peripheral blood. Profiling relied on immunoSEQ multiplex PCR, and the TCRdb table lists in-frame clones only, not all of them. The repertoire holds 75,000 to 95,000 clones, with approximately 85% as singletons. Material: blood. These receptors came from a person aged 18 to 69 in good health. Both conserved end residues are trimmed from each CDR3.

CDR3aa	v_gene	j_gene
ASSYSSRSDEQF	TRBV6-5	TRBJ2-1
ASSLASGAGADTQY	TRBV7-2	TRBJ2-3
ASSRQGGVETQY	TRBV19	TRBJ2-5
ASSVNPGPSKNIQY	TRBV19	TRBJ2-4
ASSLAQGNGYGYT	TRBV5-6	TRBJ1-2
ASSRQGKGYEQY	TRBV6-5	TRBJ2-7
ASSPYQAGGLGNEQF	TRBV7-2	TRBJ2-1
AWSLAGGSGTYTDTQY	TRBV30	TRBJ2-3
ASSSQVLGNTEAF	TRBV11-3	TRBJ1-1
AWSIYSYEQY	TRBV30	TRBJ2-7
AWSTQGAREQY	TRBV30	TRBJ2-7
ASSQDSGSMNTEAF	TRBV4-3	TRBJ1-1
ASSDPRGSSYEQY	TRBV5-6	TRBJ2-7
AIHLNRHRPNYGYT	TRBV19	TRBJ1-2
ASSPSGGVNNEQF	TRBV7-8	TRBJ2-1
SVGQGYGYT	TRBV29-1	TRBJ1-2
ASSLARTSKETQY	TRBV11-2	TRBJ2-5
ASSQVVGRAEAF	TRBV4-1	TRBJ1-1
ASSRDSRNNSPLH	TRBV11-3	TRBJ1-6
ASSPPGSAYNEQF	TRBV5-1	TRBJ2-1
ASSIRSGTYNSPLH	TRBV19	TRBJ1-6
STQGQETQY	TRBV29-1	TRBJ2-5
ASTDRYTEAF	TRBV6-5	TRBJ1-1
ASSPLTRTGEAYNSPLH	TRBV18	TRBJ1-6
ASSPRGQSGANVLT	TRBV18	TRBJ2-6
AGGTPSGNTIY	TRBV30	TRBJ1-3
ASRTSGVSYNEQF	TRBV19	TRBJ2-1